What follows is one T cell receptor beta chain and its context. The source of the sample is a study of T cells expressing NK-cell markers. Study background: The authors derived TCR beta repertoires from sorted CD3+CD56+NKG2C+, CD3+CD56+NKG2C- and CD3+CD56-NKG2C+ T cells.

CDR1 is MGHDK and CDR2 is SYGVNS in the germline V gene. The CDR3 sequence is 15 residues long. Libraries used 5'RACE template switching adding universal primer site and UMIs. TCRdb re-called the 5' RACE reads; every CDR3 protein appears as one record, without DNA. The repertoire shows about 410,000 distinct CDR3 sequences; the top ten hold around a tenth. The rearrangement joins TRBV25-1 to TRBJ2-7; TCRdb's D call of TRBD2 is untestable without DNA. This clonotype was sampled from a woman between 50 and 59 years old in good health. The sequenced sample consisted of blood T cells: a sorted CD56 or NKG2C T cell subset, CD4+ or CD8+ T cells, or bulk PBMC T cells (not recorded which). The CDR3: CASSHGPIPDYEQYF.